The rows below give T cell receptor beta chains drawn from one sample of a study of blood T cells in healthy people across ages. TCRdb re-called the 5' RACE reads through MiXCR, storing one row per CDR3 protein. This repertoire shows some 1.4 million distinct CDR3 sequences, 40% to 50% found once; its top ten account for around 8%. The sequencing sample was made of blood. The source of these receptors is a woman aged 18-30 years in good health. The CDR3 runs from the conserved cysteine through the conserved F or W. D genes are given only for firm matches. Size is omitted from some rows. Given values are once, few, many or a class for expanded clones.

clone size,D gene,V gene,CDR3 length,J gene,CDR3 DNA,CDR3 protein
many,NA,TRBV7-9,13,TRBJ2-5,TGTGCCAGCAGCTTATCCCCACGAGAGACCCAGTACTTC,CASSLSPRETQYF
NA,NA,TRBV20-1,15,TRBJ2-5,TGCAGTGCTAGAGATAAGGACAGAGCGGCATATGAGCAGTACTTC,CSARDKDRAAYEQYF
few,NA,TRBV7-2,15,TRBJ2-7,TGTGCCAGCAGCAACTCTGGGGTCCGGACCTACGAGCAGTACTTC,CASSNSGVRTYEQYF
few,NA,TRBV7-9,14,TRBJ2-7,TGTGCCAGCAGTCTCCCGGGACAAATCTACGAGCAGTACTTC,CASSLPGQIYEQYF
few,NA,TRBV9,14,TRBJ2-2,TGTGCCAGCTCGCGGGGTGGGAACACCGGGGAGCTGTTTTTT,CASSRGGNTGELFF
NA,NA,TRBV20-1,14,TRBJ2-2,TGCAGTGCAGGGGGTCCGACGAACACCGGGGAGCTGTTTTTT,CSAGGPTNTGELFF
NA,NA,TRBV11-2,15,TRBJ2-7,TGTGCCAGCAGCCTCCTCACCGGGACACCGATAGACCAGTACTTC,CASSLLTGTPIDQYF
NA,NA,TRBV11-1,18,TRBJ2-1,TGTGCCAGCATTAGGGGAAGCGCGGGTACATGGTCCTACAATGAGCAGTTCTTC,CASIRGSAGTWSYNEQFF
NA,TRBD2,TRBV20-1,14,TRBJ2-7,TGCAGTGCTAGCGATCACACTAGCGGCTACGAGCAGTACTTC,CSASDHTSGYEQYF
NA,NA,TRBV7-2,14,TRBJ2-1,TGTGCCAGCAGCTCCTCAGGTGGGTTCAATGAGCAGTTCTTC,CASSSSGGFNEQFF
NA,NA,TRBV20-1,14,TRBJ2-7,TGCAGTGCTAGAGCGCAGGGGGAGGGCTACGAGCAGTACTTC,CSARAQGEGYEQYF
NA,NA,TRBV27,15,TRBJ1-2,TGCGCCAGCAGTATAGACACTCTAGGCGCCTATGGCTACACCTTC,CASSIDTLGAYGYTF
NA,TRBD2,TRBV11-2,16,TRBJ2-2,TGTGCCAGCAGCTTAATGGCGGGAGTGAGCACCGGGGAGCTGTTTTTT,CASSLMAGVSTGELFF
NA,TRBD1,TRBV10-3,15,TRBJ2-7,TGTGCCATCAGTGGCCGGGACAGGGAGGGCTACGAGCAGTACTTC,CAISGRDREGYEQYF
NA,NA,TRBV3-1,14,TRBJ2-7,TGTGCCAGCAGCCAAGATAGGAGGAGTCCTAGGCAGTACTTC,CASSQDRRSPRQYF
few,TRBD2,TRBV6-5,14,TRBJ2-5,TGTGCCAGCAGTTACGGGAGGGGAAAAGAGACCCAGTACTTC,CASSYGRGKETQYF
NA,NA,TRBV3-1,15,TRBJ1-2,TGTGCCAGCAGCCAAGGAGGGGCGACTAACTATGGCTACACCTTC,CASSQGGATNYGYTF
NA,NA,TRBV6-6,12,TRBJ2-7,TGTGCCAGCAGTTACGTCAGCCGGGAGCAGTACTTC,CASSYVSREQYF
NA,NA,TRBV6-1,15,TRBJ1-1,TGTGCCAGCAGTGCGGAAGGACGGATGAACACTGAAGCTTTCTTT,CASSAEGRMNTEAFF
NA,NA,TRBV20-1,13,TRBJ1-4,TGCAGTGCTCATACGGGGGTTAATGAAAAACTGTTTTTT,CSAHTGVNEKLFF
once,NA,TRBV5-1,15,TRBJ1-1,TGCGCCAGCAGCTCCCGCTGGGGCTTGGGCACTGAAGCTTTCTTT,CASSSRWGLGTEAFF
NA,NA,TRBV2,16,TRBJ2-5,TGTGCCAGCATCGTACCGGTGGCAGGGCAACAAGAGACCCAGTACTTC,CASIVPVAGQQETQYF
few,TRBD1,TRBV6-5,15,TRBJ2-2,TGTGCCAGCAGTTCCGGGACAGGGTCGACCGGGGAGCTGTTTTTT,CASSSGTGSTGELFF
NA,NA,TRBV3-1,13,TRBJ2-1,TGTGCCAGCAGCCAACTAGCGACCAATGAGCAGTTCTTC,CASSQLATNEQFF
few,TRBD2,TRBV7-9,20,TRBJ2-1,TGTGCCAGCAGCTTCCCGGGTAGCGGGATCCTAGAGGGCTCCTACAATGAGCAGTTCTTC,CASSFPGSGILEGSYNEQFF
NA,TRBD1,TRBV6-6,16,TRBJ2-3,TGTGCCAGCAGTAGATGGACAGGAAATGGCTTAGATACGCAGTATTTT,CASSRWTGNGLDTQYF
NA,TRBD2,TRBV2,17,TRBJ2-1,TGTGCCAGCAGTGAAGCGGGACTAGATATGTCCTACAATGAGCAGTTCTTC,CASSEAGLDMSYNEQFF
many,NA,TRBV10-3,12,TRBJ2-7,TGTGCCATCAGTGAGGGATCCTACGAGCAGTACTTC,CAISEGSYEQYF
NA,TRBD1,TRBV20-1,12,TRBJ2-7,TGCAGTCCACAGGGGGAAGCCTACGAGCAGTACTTC,CSPQGEAYEQYF
many,NA,TRBV12-3/TRBV12-4,13,TRBJ2-1,TGTGCCAGCAGTTTAGAAGGGTTCAATGAGCAGTTCTTC,CASSLEGFNEQFF
NA,TRBD1,TRBV10-3,14,TRBJ2-2,TGTGCCATCAGTGGGGACAGGGGCGTCGGGGAGCTGTTTTTT,CAISGDRGVGELFF
NA,NA,TRBV20-1,11,TRBJ2-3,TGCAGTGCTAGGGGGACTTATACGCAGTATTTT,CSARGTYTQYF
NA,NA,TRBV6-1,18,TRBJ2-1,TGTGCCAGCAGTGAGCCCCTAAGCGGAGACCGCTCCTACAATGAGCAGTTCTTC,CASSEPLSGDRSYNEQFF
NA,NA,TRBV7-2,13,TRBJ2-1,TGTGCCAGCAGCGTCCAAGGTCAGAATGAGCAGTTCTTC,CASSVQGQNEQFF
NA,NA,TRBV20-1,14,TRBJ2-3,TGCAGTGTGGAGCCGGAGGGCCGCGGAGATACGCAGTATTTT,CSVEPEGRGDTQYF
few,TRBD2,TRBV20-1,15,TRBJ2-5,TGCAGTGCCAGAGATGCTAGCGGGAGCCAAGAGACCCAGTACTTC,CSARDASGSQETQYF
NA,NA,TRBV29-1,14,TRBJ2-2,TGCAGCGTTGACTACGGGGGCGCAACCGGGGAGCTGTTTTTT,CSVDYGGATGELFF
NA,NA,TRBV9,13,TRBJ2-1,TGTGCCAGCAGGAGGACAGCAGACAATGAGCAGTTCTTC,CASRRTADNEQFF
NA,TRBD2,TRBV6-1,16,TRBJ2-7,TGTGCCAGCAGTGAACTAGGACTAGCGGGATCCTACGAGCAGTACTTC,CASSELGLAGSYEQYF
NA,TRBD1,TRBV12-3/TRBV12-4,17,TRBJ2-2,TGTGCCAGCAGCGCACGTGCCGGGGACAGAAACACCGGGGAGCTGTTTTTT,CASSARAGDRNTGELFF
NA,TRBD1,TRBV2,17,TRBJ2-1,TGTGCCAGCCTCAGGTTATCCCCGGGACAGGGGGGCAGCGAGCAGTTCTTC,CASLRLSPGQGGSEQFF
NA,NA,TRBV10-3,12,TRBJ1-2,TGTGCCATCAGTGAGTCGGCCCCGAGCTACACCTTC,CAISESAPSYTF
NA,NA,TRBV5-1,14,TRBJ2-7,TGCGCCAGCAGTCCCGGGGTAGCTCCCTACGAGCAGTACTTC,CASSPGVAPYEQYF
many,NA,TRBV5-1,14,TRBJ1-2,TGCGCCAGCAGCTTGGAGGCAGCGAACTATGGCTACACCTTC,CASSLEAANYGYTF
NA,NA,TRBV20-1,12,TRBJ2-5,TGCAGTGCACGGGACTTCTGGGAGACCCAGTACTTC,CSARDFWETQYF
NA,NA,TRBV11-2,13,TRBJ2-7,TGTGCCAGCAGCACCATGACAGTTTACGAGCAGTACTTC,CASSTMTVYEQYF
NA,NA,TRBV29-1,13,TRBJ2-3,TGCAGCGCTGTAGGACGGTACACAGATACGCAGTATTTT,CSAVGRYTDTQYF
NA,TRBD1,TRBV24-1,15,TRBJ2-7,TGTGCCACCAGTGATCCGGGACAGGGGACTCGTGAGCAGTACTTC,CATSDPGQGTREQYF
few,NA,TRBV2,14,TRBJ2-5,TGTGCCAGCATTATGATGCAGCTACAAGAGACCCAGTACTTC,CASIMMQLQETQYF
few,NA,TRBV6-5,15,TRBJ1-6,TGTGCCAGCAGTTACTCGGGAGAAGAGGATTCACCCCTCCACTTT,CASSYSGEEDSPLHF